Below are 17 T cell receptor beta chains sequenced from a single sample in a study of blood T cells in healthy people across ages. The use of a sample-barcoded 5' primer and a J-beta primer mix characterized a second PCR of about 7 to 12 cycles. TCRdb re-derived calls from the 5' RACE reads in MiXCR, one entry per CDR3 protein. Of 1 million or so distinct CDR3 sequences listed, more than 35% are singletons. Sequencing was performed on blood. Every receptor here comes from an older woman in good health.

V is TRBV20-1 and J is TRBJ1-2; no definite D call. The CDR3 loop spans 13 amino acids. Trimming removed 0 bases at V and 7 bases at J, with 12 bases between. The germline gives CDR1 DFQATT, CDR2 SNEGSKA (reference sequence). CDR3 in DNA: TGCAGTGCTAGAGATCGGGTGGTAGGTGGCTACACCTTC. Its protein product is CSARDRVVGGYTF.

The V gene is TRBV18, the J gene TRBJ2-5; maybe TRBD1 (6 bases). Trimming left V 0 bases short and J 5 bases short, with 13 bases between. This CDR3 has 15 residues. Germline assignment: CDR1 KGHSH and CDR2 LQKENI. DNA for the CDR3: TGTGCCAGCTCACCACCAACAGGGCCATGGGAGACCCAGTACTTC. Amino acid sequence: CASSPPTGPWETQYF.

The rearrangement uses TRBV5-4 and TRBJ2-7; TRBD1 matches at 7 bases. The V gene end was trimmed by 3 bases and the J gene end by 2 bases; junction bases not matched to a gene: 14. Germline V lookup: CDR1 SGHNT, CDR2 YYREEE (reference sequence). This CDR3 contains 17 residues. The CDR3 bases are TGTGCCAGCAGCTACAAAACCGGGACAGCAAGGGCCTACGAGCAGTACTTC. Amino acid sequence: CASSYKTGTARAYEQYF.

This clonotype was seen a few times. V usage is TRBV12-3 or TRBV12-4 and J usage is TRBJ1-2, with 7 bases fitting TRBD1. V gave up 7 bases and J gave up 4 bases; unmatched junction bases: 3. This CDR3 comprises 12 residues. In DNA, the CDR3 is TGTGCCAGCAAAGGGGGCGTCTATGGCTACACCTTC. As protein: CASKGGVYGYTF.

This chain joins TRBV20-1 and TRBJ2-7, with 7 bases identical to TRBD1. This CDR3 contains 13 residues. Per germline, CDR1 DFQATT and CDR2 SNEGSKA (reference sequence). V was pared by 0 bases and J by 6 bases, with 5 bases of the junction left unmatched. In DNA form, the CDR3 reads TGCAGTGCTAGAGAGAAAGGGGGCGCCGAGCAGTACTTC. Its translation is CSAREKGGAEQYF.

The rearrangement uses TRBV7-9 and TRBJ2-1; D gene unclear. Trimming shortened V by 11 bases and J by 9 bases, and 20 bases separated the two germline ends. Germline V gene data show CDR1 as SEHNR and CDR2 as FQNEAQ (reference sequence). This CDR3 comprises 13 residues. The CDR3 sequence: CAAAAAVLVEQFF. The CDR3 bases are TGTGCCGCGGCAGCCGCCGTCCTGGTTGAGCAGTTCTTC.

This clonotype was counted between two and nine times. The CDR3 spells CSATGLAGSYNEQFF. DNA of the CDR3: TGCAGTGCTACGGGACTAGCGGGATCCTACAATGAGCAGTTCTTC. The chain employs TRBV20-1 and TRBJ2-1, with 13 bases that match TRBD2. Germline V gene lookup returns CDR1 DFQATT and CDR2 SNEGSKA (reference sequence). Germline trimming cut 4 bases from V and 1 base from J; bases unmatched to any gene: 1. CDR3 length: 15 residues.

This clonotype was seen many times. The rearrangement joins TRBV27 to TRBJ2-7; 12 bases are shared with TRBD2. CDR1 and CDR2 (germline): MNHEY, SMNVEV (reference sequence). Trimming removed 5 bases from V and 4 bases from J; junction bases left unmatched: 9. The CDR3 contains 16 residues. CDR3 coding DNA: TGTGCCAGCAGTATCTCGACTAGCGGGAGACGGTACGAGCAGTACTTC. This encodes CASSISTSGRRYEQYF.

This clonotype was seen more than once but under ten times. This chain joins TRBV24-1 and TRBJ2-3; no clear D. CDR1 is KGHDR, CDR2 SFDVKD, per germline. Deletions cut 7 bases from V and 2 bases from J, with 12 bases between. This CDR3 spans 14 amino acids. CDR3 DNA sequence: TGTGCCACCAGCGCTGGTTCCCCCACAGATACGCAGTATTTT. Its translation is CATSAGSPTDTQYF.

The chain couples TRBV29-1 to TRBJ2-1; D may match TRBD1 or TRBD2 (5 bases each). Germline V gene sequence: CDR1 SQVTM, CDR2 ANQGSEA. V was trimmed by 3 bases and J by 4 bases, leaving 19 bases between them. The CDR3 length is 16 residues. The CDR3: CSVDCPGTATYNEQFF. CDR3 DNA: TGCAGCGTTGACTGCCCAGGGACCGCTACATACAATGAGCAGTTCTTC.

The rearrangement joins TRBV6-2 or TRBV6-3 to TRBJ2-7, with D possibly called TRBD1 or TRBD2 (5 bases each). Trimming pared 4 bases from V and 4 bases from J, leaving 17 bases between. The CDR3 spans 15 residues. Germline values: CDR1 MNHEY, CDR2 SVGEGT. In DNA form, the CDR3 reads TGTGCCAGCAGTTCTTGGAAATTGGGGGAATACGAGCAGTACTTC. It codes for CASSSWKLGEYEQYF.

This clonotype was detected only a few times. The rearrangement uses TRBV6-5 and TRBJ1-2; possible D gene TRBD1, 5 bases. The CDR3 is 16 amino acids. V shed 5 bases and J shed 0 bases, with 16 bases lying between them. Germline CDR1 reads MNHEY; CDR2 reads SVGAGI. CDR3 in DNA: TGTGCCAGCAGTCGAACCGGGACGGCATCTAACTATGGCTACACCTTC. Translated, it gives CASSRTGTASNYGYTF.

The chain is built from TRBV7-2 and TRBJ2-1; D unresolved. The CDR3 consists of 17 residues. The germline CDR1 and CDR2 sequences are SGHTA and FQGNSA. V lost 3 bases, J lost 2 bases, and 17 bases lay in between. CDR3 DNA: TGTGCCAGCAGCTTGTTAATTTTCCAGTCGACCTACAATGAGCAGTTCTTC. It encodes CASSLLIFQSTYNEQFF.

This clonotype has more than one count but fewer than ten. The genes are TRBV10-1 and TRBJ2-1; D tentatively fits TRBD1 or TRBD2 (5 bases each). Trimming removed 4 bases at V and 6 bases at J, with 19 bases between. The CDR3 loop spans 16 amino acids. The germline V gene has CDR1 WNHNN and CDR2 SYGVQD (reference sequence). The CDR3 region has the DNA TGCGCCAGCAGTGCGGACTCTGTGGGGGTTCGCAATGAGCAGTTCTTC. It encodes CASSADSVGVRNEQFF.

The V and J genes are TRBV20-1 and TRBJ2-1, with 10 positions matching TRBD1. The CDR3 has 17 residues. V lost 1 base to trimming and J lost 7 bases; unmatched junction nucleotides: 13. Germline V CDR1 and CDR2: DFQATT, SNEGSKA (reference sequence). The CDR3 DNA is TGCAGTGCTAGAGCCCCCCCCCTGAGACAGGGGGCGAATGAGCAGTTCTTC. This translates into CSARAPPLRQGANEQFF.

CDR3 in DNA: TGTGCCAGCACCCGACAGGGGGGTTCAGAGACCCAGTACTTC. Translation: CASTRQGGSETQYF. The rearrangement joins TRBV7-9 to TRBJ2-5; 9 bases are shared with TRBD1. Germline CDR1 is SEHNR and CDR2 is FQNEAQ (reference sequence). Trimming cost V 7 bases and J 4 bases; bases outside gene matches: 7. The CDR3 is 14 residues long.

The rearrangement joins TRBV5-4 to TRBJ1-1; the D gene is possibly TRBD1 (5 bases). Between the trimmed V and J ends, which lost 5 bases and 0 bases, there was a span of 17 bases. The CDR3 is 16 residues long. CDR1 is SGHNT, CDR2 YYREEE, per germline (reference sequence). CDR3 DNA: TGTGCCAGCAGACCCTGGGACGGGAATATGAACACTGAAGCTTTCTTT. Residues: CASRPWDGNMNTEAFF.